The present T cell receptor (beta chain) was sequenced within a study of blood T cell repertoires in COVID-19. Study background: COVID-19 samples collected from the United States, Italy and Spain covered acute and convalescent phases. PBMCs, B-cell-depleted T cells, or T cells were the source of the cDNA or gDNA that made up the material.

In the authors' workflow: Amplifying reference gene primers gave estimates of nucleated cell counts. Sequencing was performed with immunoSEQ multiplex PCR; in TCRdb, only in-frame clones are kept and a portion is missing. V, J and clone size are those of that table, while D and trimming were read from the DNA. The table shows about 48,000 clones, with more than 70% occurring only once. This CDR3 region has 15 residues. The V and J ends lost 5 bases and 4 bases respectively, with 17 bases between them. Germline V gene sequence: CDR1 SGHVS, CDR2 FNYEAQ. The sequence was collected from a woman aged 60-75 years with acute or convalescent COVID-19. The chain carries TRBV7-6 and TRBJ2-5; D perhaps matches TRBD1 (6 bases). The sample taken for sequencing was peripheral blood. As DNA, the CDR3 is TGTGCCAGCAGCCTACAGAGGGGGTTCATAGAGACCCAGTACTTC. Its translation is CASSLQRGFIETQYF.